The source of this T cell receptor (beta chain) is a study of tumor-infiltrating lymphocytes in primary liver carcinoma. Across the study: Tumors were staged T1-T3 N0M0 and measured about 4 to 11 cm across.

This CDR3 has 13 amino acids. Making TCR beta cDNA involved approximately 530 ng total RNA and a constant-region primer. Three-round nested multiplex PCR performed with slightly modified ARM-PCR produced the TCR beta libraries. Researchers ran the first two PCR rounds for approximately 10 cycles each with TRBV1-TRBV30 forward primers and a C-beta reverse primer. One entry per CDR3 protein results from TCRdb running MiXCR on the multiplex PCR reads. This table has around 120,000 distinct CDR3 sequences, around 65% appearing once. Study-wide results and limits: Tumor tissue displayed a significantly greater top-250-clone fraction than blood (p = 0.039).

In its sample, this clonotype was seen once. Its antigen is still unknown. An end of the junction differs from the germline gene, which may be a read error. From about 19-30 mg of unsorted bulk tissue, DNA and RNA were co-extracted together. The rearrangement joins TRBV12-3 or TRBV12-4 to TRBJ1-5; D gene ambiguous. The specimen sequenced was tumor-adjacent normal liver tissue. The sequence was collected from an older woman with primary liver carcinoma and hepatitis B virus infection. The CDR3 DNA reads TGTGCCAGCAGTTTGGTGGTACGGCAGCCCCATCATTTT. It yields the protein CASSLVVRQPHHF.